This is a list of T cell receptor gamma chains from one sample in a study of intestinal T cells in coeliac disease. TCRdb re-analyzed the multiplex PCR reads via CATT. The table lists about 220 gamma-chain clones, around 63% of them singletons. The specimen sequenced was a duodenal biopsy. The origin of the receptors is a human donor who served as a control with a normal duodenal biopsy, not a healthy volunteer. CDR3s include the opening cysteine and the closing phenylalanine or tryptophan. For some rows the clone size is stated as once, few or many, or as a class when expanded; others skip it.

TRGJ1/TRGJ2,TRGV10,hyperexpanded,CAAWDCGLF,TGTGCTGCGTGGGATTGTGGGCTCTTT
TRGJ1/TRGJ2,TRGV10,NA,CAAWAPLYYKKLF,TGTGCTGCGTGGGCCCCGCTTTATTATAAGAAACTCTTT
TRGJ1/TRGJ2,TRGV10,few,CAAWGFRYYKKLF,TGTGCTGCGTGGGGATTTAGGTATTATAAGAAACTCTTT
TRGJ1/TRGJ2,TRGV4,NA,CAHLGRKHYKKLF,TGTGCCCACCTGGGACGAAAACATTATAAGAAACTCTTT
TRGJ1/TRGJ2,TRGV4,NA,CARDYKKLF,TGTGCCCGAGATTATAAGAAACTCTTT
TRGJP2,TRGV2,NA,CATWNPYASSDWIKTF,TGTGCCACCTGGAACCCCTACGCTAGTAGTGATTGGATCAAGACGTTT
TRGJP1,TRGV8,once,CATWDQGPPGWFKIF,TGTGCCACCTGGGATCAGGGACCACCTGGTTGGTTCAAGATATTT
TRGJ1/TRGJ2,TRGV2,NA,CATRDGAKRTGVWKLF,TGTGCCACCCGGGACGGGGCCAAACGAACAGGGGTTTGGAAACTCTTT
TRGJ1/TRGJ2,TRGV10,NA,CAAWDWVPSYKKLF,TGTGCTGCGTGGGATTGGGTGCCGAGTTATAAGAAACTCTTT
TRGJ1/TRGJ2,TRGV11,large,CACWIRPGGEKLF,TGTGCCTGCTGGATTAGGCCCGGGGGGGAGAAACTCTTT
TRGJ1/TRGJ2,TRGV9,NA,CALWEVHKAKLF,TGTGCCTTGTGGGAGGTGCACAAAGCGAAACTCTTT
TRGJ1/TRGJ2,TRGV3,NA,CATWRNYYKKLF,TGTGCCACCTGGCGAAATTATTATAAGAAACTCTTT
TRGJP1,TRGV8,NA,CATWDSGTTGWFKIF,TGTGCCACCTGGGACTCAGGGACCACTGGTTGGTTCAAGATATTT
TRGJ1/TRGJ2,TRGV10,NA,CAAWEVNYYKKLF,TGTGCTGCGTGGGAGGTGAATTATTATAAGAAACTCTTT
TRGJ1/TRGJ2,TRGV11,NA,CTTVPAGLGPGGRKLF,NA
TRGJ1/TRGJ2,TRGV9,NA,CALWMYYKKLF,TGTGCCTTGTGGATGTATTATAAGAAACTCTTT
TRGJP1,TRGV10,NA,CAACGVLTGWFKIF,TGTGCTGCGTGCGGAGTGCTCACTGGTTGGTTCAAGATATTT
TRGJP1,TRGV4,NA,CATWDGIPLGWFKIF,TGTGCCACCTGGGATGGGATACCACTTGGTTGGTTCAAGATATTT
TRGJP1,TRGV10,NA,CAAWDSFPPHWFGFKIF,TGTGCTGCGTGGGATTCTTTTCCCCCCCACTGGTTTGGTTTCAAGATATTT
TRGJ1/TRGJ2,TRGV2,few,CATWDVPSYYKKLF,TGTGCCACCTGGGACGTGCCGAGTTATTATAAGAAACTCTTT
TRGJP,TRGV2,NA,CATWEQELGKKIKVF,TGTGCCACCTGGGAGCAAGAGTTGGGCAAAAAAATCAAGGTATTT
TRGJ1/TRGJ2,TRGV10,NA,CAAWGYYYKKLF,TGTGCTGCGTGGGGTTATTATTATAAGAAACTCTTT
TRGJ1/TRGJ2,TRGV10,NA,CAAWDYDPQKDKKLF,TGTGCTGCGTGGGATTATGACCCCCAAAAGGATAAGAAACTCTTT
TRGJ1/TRGJ2,TRGV10,hyperexpanded,CAAWDPPNYKKLF,TGTGCTGCGTGGGATCCGCCTAATTATAAGAAACTCTTT
TRGJP1,TRGV10,NA,CAAWLVFKIF,TGTGCTGCGTGGTTAGTGTTCAAGATATTT
TRGJ1/TRGJ2,TRGV5P,NA,CATWSKNYYKKLF,TGTGCCACCTGGTCCAAAAATTATTATAAGAAACTCTTT
TRGJ1/TRGJ2,TRGV10,few,CAAWDFRYYKKLF,TGTGCTGCGTGGGATTTTAGGTATTATAAGAAACTCTTT